These 15 T cell receptor beta chains were all obtained from the same sample, sequenced in a study of cytomegalovirus exposure and HLA in healthy donors. The PCR used 60 Vbeta and 13 Jbeta primers. Method: immunoSEQ multiplex PCR; TCRdb's copy keeps in-frame clones and lacks some. Of over 95,000 clones listed, about 80% were seen once; the top ten hold about 2%. The sample was PBMCs. The receptors here all came from a man aged 40-49 years in good health and CMV-seronegative.

This clone was seen a handful of times. J is TRBJ2-4 and V is TRBV28, with TRBD2 matching 14 bases. The germline V gene has CDR1 MDHEN and CDR2 SYDVKM. The CDR3 is 18 residues long. The V segment lost 6 bases and the J segment 1 base; nucleotides outside the gene matches: 8. As DNA, the CDR3 is TGTGCCAGCAGGCGGGGACTAGCGGGGGCCGAGGCCAAAAACATTCAGTACTTC. This translates into CASRRGLAGAEAKNIQYF.

The V gene is TRBV5-1, the J gene TRBJ2-1; 8 bases align to TRBD2. CDR3 length: 19 residues. Per germline, CDR1 SGHRS and CDR2 YFSETQ. J lost 2 bases, V lost 0 bases, and 13 bases had no gene match. CDR3 protein: CASSLAPPGGGGTYNEQFF. In nucleotides, the CDR3 is TGCGCCAGCAGCTTGGCGCCCCCCGGGGGGGGTGGAACCTACAATGAGCAGTTCTTC.

This chain joins TRBV10-1 and TRBJ2-4; D not resolved. The germline V gene has CDR1 WNHNN and CDR2 SYGVQD (reference sequence). The CDR3 runs 17 residues. Trimming stripped 0 bases from V and 1 base from J, with 13 bases between. The CDR3 DNA reads TGCGCCAGCAGTGAGTCGAACCCAGCGTTGGCCAAAAACATTCAGTACTTC. Protein sequence: CASSESNPALAKNIQYF.

The rearrangement joins TRBV2 to TRBJ2-1; 7 bases fit TRBD2. CDR1 is SNHLY and CDR2 is FYNNEI in the germline V gene. After removal of 8 bases from V and 7 bases from J, the junction contained 11 bases not matched to a gene. The CDR3 extends over 14 amino acids. DNA for the CDR3: TGTGCCAGCCGTCGGCGGGAGAGGGGAAATGAGCAGTTCTTC. Translating it yields CASRRRERGNEQFF.

The chain uses TRBV7-3 and TRBJ2-3; TRBD1 agrees at 7 bases. Germline V gives CDR1 SGHTA, CDR2 FQGTGA. The CDR3 is 14 residues long. V dropped 7 bases and J dropped 3; count of bases not matched to a gene: 7. The chain's CDR3 is CASTPGTDTDTQYF. The CDR3 coding sequence is TGTGCCAGCACCCCAGGGACAGATACAGATACGCAGTATTTT.

The V gene is TRBV18, the J gene TRBJ1-5; TRBD1 aligns across 8 bases. CDR3 length: 15 amino acids. CDR1 and CDR2 from the germline V gene are KGHSH and LQKENI. J lost 7 bases, V lost 1 base, and 6 bases had no gene match. The CDR3 nucleotides read TGTGCCAGCTCACCACAGGGACAGGCAGGACAGCCCCAGCATTTT. This codes for CASSPQGQAGQPQHF.

V usage is TRBV6-5 and J usage is TRBJ1-4; D is perhaps TRBD1 (6 bases). Germline CDR1 is MNHEY and CDR2 is SVGAGI. Trimming removed 10 bases from V and 8 bases from J, with 17 bases in between. The CDR3 totals 13 residues. DNA for the CDR3: TGTGCCACCTCGACAGGTCAGCGGGAAAAACTGTTTTTT. Protein: CATSTGQREKLFF.

The chain uses TRBV7-2 and TRBJ2-7; D is uncertain. The germline V gene has CDR1 SGHTA and CDR2 FQGNSA. Trimming removed 1 base from V and 3 bases from J, with 7 bases in between. The CDR3 runs to 13 residues. CDR3 nucleotide sequence: TGTGCCAGCAGCTTAGACTCGAACTACGAGCAGTACTTC. Amino acid sequence: CASSLDSNYEQYF.

The rearrangement joins TRBV7-2 to TRBJ2-4; 7 positions match TRBD2. Germline V gene data show CDR1 as SGHTA and CDR2 as FQGNSA. With V trimmed by 5 bases and J by 0 bases, 7 bases remained unmatched. The CDR3 has 16 amino acids. This chain's CDR3 is CASSPSGTVAKNIQYF. The CDR3 DNA follows: TGTGCCAGCAGCCCAAGCGGGACGGTAGCCAAAAACATTCAGTACTTC.

The rearrangement uses TRBV27 and TRBJ2-3, with 7 bases aligning to TRBD2. Trimming at V came to 5 bases and at J to 0 bases, leaving 11 bases not matched to a gene. Germline loops: CDR1 MNHEY, CDR2 SMNVEV (reference sequence). The length of the CDR3 is 17 residues. The DNA of the CDR3 is TGTGCCAGCAGTCCACCCCGGGGTAGCGGGAGCACAGATACGCAGTATTTT. Its protein is CASSPPRGSGSTDTQYF.

The chain combines TRBV7-6 with TRBJ2-1, with 14 bases lining up with TRBD2. The length of the CDR3 is 18 residues. The germline gives CDR1 SGHVS, CDR2 FNYEAQ. Germline trimming cut 4 bases from V and 8 bases from J; bases unmatched to any gene: 13. CDR3 nucleotide sequence: TGTGCCAGCAGCTCCGCGGGACTAGCGGGAGCCCTGAGGGATGAGCAGTTCTTC. Its translation is CASSSAGLAGALRDEQFF.

V usage is TRBV5-1 and J usage is TRBJ2-3; TRBD2 matches 11 bases. CDR3 length: 17 amino acids. From germline, CDR1 is SGHRS and CDR2 YFSETQ. The J segment lost 0 bases and the V segment lost 0 bases, leaving 3 bases of the junction unmatched. DNA of the CDR3: TGCGCCAGCAGCTTGGTGGCTAGCGGGAGGAGCACAGATACGCAGTATTTT. The encoded protein is CASSLVASGRSTDTQYF.

The chain couples TRBV7-9 to TRBJ2-5; 12 bases match TRBD2. The germline V gene encodes CDR1 SEHNR and CDR2 FQNEAQ (reference sequence). This CDR3 comprises 15 residues. J gave up 5 bases and V 6 bases, and 7 bases lay outside the gene matches. This CDR3 is CASRWGTSGSETQYF. CDR3 coding DNA: TGTGCCAGCAGATGGGGGACTAGCGGGTCGGAGACCCAGTACTTC.

The CDR3 coding sequence is TGTGCCAGCAGCTTAAAGCCAGGGATTAGCAATCAGCCCCAGCATTTT. This translates into CASSLKPGISNQPQHF. The gene calls are TRBV7-6 and TRBJ1-5, with D maybe TRBD1 (5 bases). Per germline, CDR1 SGHVS and CDR2 FNYEAQ. This CDR3 region has 16 residues. Trimming took off 2 bases at V and 0 bases at J, with 11 bases between the two ends. Full variable domain (remainder filled in from reference TRBV7-6 and TRBJ1-5): GAGVSQSPRYKVTKRGQDVALRCDPISGHVSLYWYRQALGQGPEFLTYFNYEAQQDKSGLPNDRFSAERPEGSISTLTIQRTEQRDSAMYRCASSLKPGISNQPQHFGDGTRLSIL.

The V gene is TRBV7-2, the J gene TRBJ2-1; 12 nucleotides match TRBD2. The V gene's germline CDR1 is SGHTA and CDR2 FQGNSA. The ends lost 5 bases at V and 8 bases at J; junction bases unmatched: 7. This CDR3 contains 15 residues. The CDR3 nucleotides are TGTGCCAGCAGCCCAGCTAGCGGGGGGGCCGATGAGCAGTTCTTC. Translation gives CASSPASGGADEQFF.